A single sample gave rise to the 6 T cell receptor beta chains below, sequenced in a study of OX40 agonist ivuxolimab in advanced cancers. This table comes from immunoSEQ multiplex PCR, and its TCRdb copy is limited to in-frame clones, with some not included. Among tens of thousands of clones listed, around four fifths were seen once. The source material was CD4+ or CD8+ T cells sorted from blood, sampled in a trial of the OX40 agonist ivuxolimab. These receptors came from an adult with an advanced solid tumor such as melanoma, head and neck, liver or kidney cancer.

The rearrangement joins TRBV18 to TRBJ2-3; D remains ambiguous. CDR1 and CDR2 (germline): KGHSH, LQKENI. The germline V and J ends were trimmed by 2 bases and 0 bases, with 9 bases remaining between them. This CDR3 is built from 15 residues. The CDR3 nucleotides read TGTGCCAGCTCACCATTTACCCTGAGCACAGATACGCAGTATTTT. This gives the protein CASSPFTLSTDTQYF.

The rearrangement links TRBV4-1 to TRBJ2-4; 8 bases map to TRBD1. With V trimmed by 3 bases and J by 5 bases, 6 bases remained unmatched. Germline V gives CDR1 MGHRA, CDR2 YSYEKL. This CDR3 contains 15 residues. In DNA form, the CDR3 reads TGCGCCAGCAGCCACTACGGACAGGGAGAAAACATTCAGTACTTC. It codes for CASSHYGQGENIQYF.

This chain joins TRBV7-2 and TRBJ1-4, with TRBD1 matching over 9 bases. J was trimmed by 8 bases and V by 1 base; bases with no gene match: 5. Germline-derived CDR1 and CDR2 are SGHTA and FQGNSA. The CDR3 has 15 amino acids. The CDR3 sequence is CASSLGDREGEKLFF. CDR3 DNA sequence: TGTGCCAGCAGCTTAGGGGACAGGGAGGGAGAAAAACTGTTTTTT.

The rearrangement joins TRBV5-1 to TRBJ1-2; no clear D gene. V was cut by 0 bases and J by 6 bases, with 9 bases left in between. The CDR3 loop spans 13 amino acids. From germline, CDR1 is SGHRS and CDR2 YFSETQ. CDR3 protein: CASSLDTLHGYTF. CDR3 sequence (DNA): TGCGCCAGCAGCTTGGACACCCTGCATGGCTACACCTTC.

The rearrangement links TRBV6-5 to TRBJ2-2; 11 bases are a match to TRBD2. The V gene end was trimmed by 10 bases and the J gene end by 7 bases; junction bases not matched to a gene: 2. Germline loops: CDR1 MNHEY, CDR2 SVGAGI. The CDR3 runs to 12 residues. This CDR3 is CATGTSGGELFF. The DNA for the CDR3 is TGTGCCACCGGGACTAGCGGCGGGGAGCTGTTTTTT.

The rearrangement joins TRBV5-5 to TRBJ1-6; D might be TRBD1 (5 bases). The CDR3 spans 14 residues. CDR1 and CDR2 from the germline V gene are SGHKS and YYEKEE (reference sequence). V lost 5 bases to trimming and J lost 9 bases, with 15 bases between them. This CDR3 is CASSFGTLGSPLHF. CDR3 coding DNA: TGTGCCAGCAGTTTTGGGACCCTAGGTTCACCCCTCCACTTT.